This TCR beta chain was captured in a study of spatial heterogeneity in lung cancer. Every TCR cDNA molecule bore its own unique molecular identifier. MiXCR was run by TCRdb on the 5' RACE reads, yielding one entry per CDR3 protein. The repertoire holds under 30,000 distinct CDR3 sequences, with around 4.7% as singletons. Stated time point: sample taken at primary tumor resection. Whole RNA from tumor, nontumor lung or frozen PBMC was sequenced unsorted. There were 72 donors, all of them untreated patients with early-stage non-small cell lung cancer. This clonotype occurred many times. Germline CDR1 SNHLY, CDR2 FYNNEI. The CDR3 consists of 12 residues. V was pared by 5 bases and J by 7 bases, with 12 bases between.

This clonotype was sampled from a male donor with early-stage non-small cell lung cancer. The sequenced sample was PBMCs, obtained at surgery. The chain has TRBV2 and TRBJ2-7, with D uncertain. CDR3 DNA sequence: TGTGCCAGCAGTCCTACAGCGTGGGAGCAGTACTTC. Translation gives CASSPTAWEQYF.